This entry is about one T cell receptor beta chain. Its antigen is still unknown. Only in-frame clones appear in the TCRdb table, and some are missing; sequencing was by immunoSEQ multiplex PCR. The table shows roughly 61,000 clones, with 80% to 95% occurring only once. The sample belongs to a study of OX40 agonist ivuxolimab in advanced cancers. Overall study context: The drug used for patients, ivuxolimab, was an agonistic anti-OX40 (CD134) antibody. Two cutaneous melanoma patients and one hepatocellular carcinoma patient, three in all, had partial responses.

This CDR3 contains 15 residues. V was pared by 5 bases and J by 11 bases, with 22 bases between. Looked up from germline, CDR1 is MNHNS and CDR2 is SASEGT. Study results and caveats: Relative to CD4+, CD8+ T cells held more expanded clones on average.

This receptor was identified in an adult with an advanced solid tumor such as melanoma, head and neck, liver or kidney cancer. The input for sequencing was CD4+ or CD8+ T cells sorted from blood, taken in a trial of the OX40 agonist ivuxolimab. The chain uses TRBV6-1 and TRBJ1-5; D might be TRBD1 (5 bases). CDR3 sequence reads: CASSRWERGIETQHF. In DNA, the CDR3 is TGTGCCAGCAGTCGGTGGGAGCGGGGGATCGAGACCCAGCATTTT.